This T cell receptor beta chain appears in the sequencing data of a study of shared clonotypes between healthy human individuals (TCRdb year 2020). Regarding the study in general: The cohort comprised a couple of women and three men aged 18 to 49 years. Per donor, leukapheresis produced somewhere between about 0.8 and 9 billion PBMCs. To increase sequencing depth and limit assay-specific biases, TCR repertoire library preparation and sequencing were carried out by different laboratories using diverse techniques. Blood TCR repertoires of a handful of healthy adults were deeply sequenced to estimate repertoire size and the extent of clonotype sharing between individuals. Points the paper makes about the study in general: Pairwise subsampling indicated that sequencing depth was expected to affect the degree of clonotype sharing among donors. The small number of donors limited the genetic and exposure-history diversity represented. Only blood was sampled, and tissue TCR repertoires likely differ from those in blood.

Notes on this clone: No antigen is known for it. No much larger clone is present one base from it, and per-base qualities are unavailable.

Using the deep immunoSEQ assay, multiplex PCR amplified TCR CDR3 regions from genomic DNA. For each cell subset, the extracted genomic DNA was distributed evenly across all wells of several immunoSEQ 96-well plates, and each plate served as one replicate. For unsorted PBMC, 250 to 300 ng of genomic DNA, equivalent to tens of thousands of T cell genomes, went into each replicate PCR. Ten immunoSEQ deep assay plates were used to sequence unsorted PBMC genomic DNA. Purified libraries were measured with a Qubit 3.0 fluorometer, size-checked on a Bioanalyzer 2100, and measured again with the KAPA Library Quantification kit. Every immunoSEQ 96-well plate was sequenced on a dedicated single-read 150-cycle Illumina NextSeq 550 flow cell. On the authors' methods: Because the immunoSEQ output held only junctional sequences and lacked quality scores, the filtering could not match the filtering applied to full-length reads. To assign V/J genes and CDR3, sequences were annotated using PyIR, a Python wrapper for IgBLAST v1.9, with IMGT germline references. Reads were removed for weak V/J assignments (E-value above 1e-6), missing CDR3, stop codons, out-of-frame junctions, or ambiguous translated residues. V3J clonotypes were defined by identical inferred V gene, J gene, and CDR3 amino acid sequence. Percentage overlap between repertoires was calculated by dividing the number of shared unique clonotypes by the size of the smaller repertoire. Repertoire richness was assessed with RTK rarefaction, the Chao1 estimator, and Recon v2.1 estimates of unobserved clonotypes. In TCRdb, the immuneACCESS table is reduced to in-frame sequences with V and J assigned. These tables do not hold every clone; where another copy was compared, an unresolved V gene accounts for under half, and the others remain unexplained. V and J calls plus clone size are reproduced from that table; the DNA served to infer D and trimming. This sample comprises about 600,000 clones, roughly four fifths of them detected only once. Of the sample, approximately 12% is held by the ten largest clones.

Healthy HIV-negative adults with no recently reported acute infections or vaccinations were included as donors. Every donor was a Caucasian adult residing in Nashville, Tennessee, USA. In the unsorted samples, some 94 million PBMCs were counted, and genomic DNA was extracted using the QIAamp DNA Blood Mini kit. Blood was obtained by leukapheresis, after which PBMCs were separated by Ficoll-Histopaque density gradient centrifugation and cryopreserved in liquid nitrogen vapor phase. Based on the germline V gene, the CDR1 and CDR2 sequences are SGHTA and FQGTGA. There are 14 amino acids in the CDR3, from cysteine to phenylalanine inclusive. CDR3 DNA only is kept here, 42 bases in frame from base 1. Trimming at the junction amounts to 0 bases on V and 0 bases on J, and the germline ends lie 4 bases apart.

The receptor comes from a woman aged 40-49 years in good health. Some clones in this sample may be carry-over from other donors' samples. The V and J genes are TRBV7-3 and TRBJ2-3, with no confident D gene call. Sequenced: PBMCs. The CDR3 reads CASSLTGSTDTQYF. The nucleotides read TGTGCCAGCAGCTTAACGGGTAGCACAGATACGCAGTATTTT.